This passage covers 3 T cell receptor beta chains from one sample sequenced in a study of post-analysis software for immune sequencing data. These receptors are not linked to any known antigen. The study, taken as a whole, reports: Four to six TRBV segments were more frequent in patients than controls; TRBV5-6, TRBV5-1 and TRBV20-1 belonged to this group.

cDNA libraries for TCR beta contained unique molecular identifiers. MiXCR, run by TCRdb on the PCR reads, gives a single entry per CDR3 protein. Among 800,000 to 950,000 distinct CDR3 sequences listed, approximately 50% were seen once. The specimen sequenced was blood. The source is a girl aged 10-17 years with multiple sclerosis.

The table lists this clonotype with a count of one. The J gene is TRBJ2-7, the V gene TRBV18, with 7 bases identical to TRBD1. J was trimmed by 4 bases and V by 3 bases; bases with no gene match: 12. The CDR3 spans 16 residues. Looked up from germline, CDR1 is KGHSH and CDR2 is LQKENI. The DNA for the CDR3 is TGTGCCAGCTCACCGTACTACGGGACAGAGAATTACGAGCAGTACTTC. It specifies CASSPYYGTENYEQYF.

This clonotype was detected only a few times. CDR3 sequence (DNA): TGTGCCAGCAGCTTAGCGTTCAGGGGGCAGAACTATGGCTACACCTTC. It yields the protein CASSLAFRGQNYGYTF. The chain recombines TRBV7-2 with TRBJ1-2; 8 bases map to TRBD1. The CDR3 runs to 16 residues. Per the germline V gene, CDR1 is SGHTA and CDR2 is FQGNSA. Losses at the gene ends were 0 bases for V and 2 bases for J; bases not matched to a gene: 5.

This clonotype was picked up one time. This chain uses TRBV28 with TRBJ2-7; D ambiguous. Trimming stripped 5 bases from V and 0 bases from J, with 11 bases between. CDR1 MDHEN and CDR2 SYDVKM come from the germline V gene. This CDR3 has 14 residues. CDR3 DNA sequence: TGTGCCAGCAGTCAATATGGGCCCTCCTACGAGCAGTACTTC. Its translation: CASSQYGPSYEQYF.